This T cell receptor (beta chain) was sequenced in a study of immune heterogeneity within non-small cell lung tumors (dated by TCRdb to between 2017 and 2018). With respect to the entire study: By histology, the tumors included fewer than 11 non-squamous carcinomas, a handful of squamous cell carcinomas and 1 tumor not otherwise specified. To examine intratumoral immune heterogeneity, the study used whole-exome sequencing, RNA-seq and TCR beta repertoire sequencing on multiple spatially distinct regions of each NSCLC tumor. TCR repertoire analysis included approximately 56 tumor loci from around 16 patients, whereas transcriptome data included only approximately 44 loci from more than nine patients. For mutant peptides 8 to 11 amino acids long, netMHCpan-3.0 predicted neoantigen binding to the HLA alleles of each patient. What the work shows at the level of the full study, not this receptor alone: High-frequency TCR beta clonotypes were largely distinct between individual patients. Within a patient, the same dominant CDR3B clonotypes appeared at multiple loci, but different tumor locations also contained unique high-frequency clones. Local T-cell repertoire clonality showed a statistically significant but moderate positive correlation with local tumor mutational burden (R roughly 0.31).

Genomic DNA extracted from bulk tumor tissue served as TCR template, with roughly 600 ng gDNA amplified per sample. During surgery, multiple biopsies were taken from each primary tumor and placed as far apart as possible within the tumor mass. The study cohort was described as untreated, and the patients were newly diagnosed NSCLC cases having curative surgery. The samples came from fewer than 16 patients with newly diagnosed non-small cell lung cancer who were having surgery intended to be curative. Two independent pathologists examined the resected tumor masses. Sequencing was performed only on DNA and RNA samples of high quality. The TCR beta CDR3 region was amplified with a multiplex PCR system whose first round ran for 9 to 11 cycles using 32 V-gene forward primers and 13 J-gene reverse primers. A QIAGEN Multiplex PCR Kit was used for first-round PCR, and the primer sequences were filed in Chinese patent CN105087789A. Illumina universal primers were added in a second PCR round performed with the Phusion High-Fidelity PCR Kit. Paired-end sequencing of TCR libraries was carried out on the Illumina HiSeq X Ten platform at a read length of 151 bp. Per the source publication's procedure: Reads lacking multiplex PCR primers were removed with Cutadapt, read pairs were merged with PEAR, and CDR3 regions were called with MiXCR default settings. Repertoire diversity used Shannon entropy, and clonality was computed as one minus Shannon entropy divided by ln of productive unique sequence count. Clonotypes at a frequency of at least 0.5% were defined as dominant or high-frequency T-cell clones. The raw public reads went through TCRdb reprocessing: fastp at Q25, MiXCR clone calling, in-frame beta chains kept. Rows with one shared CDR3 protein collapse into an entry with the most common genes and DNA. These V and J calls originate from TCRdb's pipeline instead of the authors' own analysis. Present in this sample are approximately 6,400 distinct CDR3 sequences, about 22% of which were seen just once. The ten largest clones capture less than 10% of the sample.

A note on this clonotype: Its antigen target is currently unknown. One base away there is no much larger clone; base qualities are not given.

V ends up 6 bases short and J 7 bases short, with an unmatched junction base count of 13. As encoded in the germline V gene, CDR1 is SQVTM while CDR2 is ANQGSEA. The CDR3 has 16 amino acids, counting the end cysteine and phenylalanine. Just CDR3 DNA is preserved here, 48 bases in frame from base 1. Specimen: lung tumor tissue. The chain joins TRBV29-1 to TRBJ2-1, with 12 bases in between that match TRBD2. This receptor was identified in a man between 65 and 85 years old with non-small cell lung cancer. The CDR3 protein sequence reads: CSVYSSGRELVNEQFF. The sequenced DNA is TGCAGCGTCTATTCTAGCGGGAGGGAATTAGTAAATGAGCAGTTCTTC.